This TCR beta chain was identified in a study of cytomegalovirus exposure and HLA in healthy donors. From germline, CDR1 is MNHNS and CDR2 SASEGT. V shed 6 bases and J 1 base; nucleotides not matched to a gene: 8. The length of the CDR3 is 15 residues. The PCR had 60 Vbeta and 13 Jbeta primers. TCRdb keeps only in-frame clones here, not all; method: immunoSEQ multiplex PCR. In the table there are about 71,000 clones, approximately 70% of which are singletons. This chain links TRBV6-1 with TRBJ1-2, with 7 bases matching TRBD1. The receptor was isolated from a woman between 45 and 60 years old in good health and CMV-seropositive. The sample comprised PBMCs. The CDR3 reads CASSRQGIGNYGYTF. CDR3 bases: TGTGCCAGCAGCAGACAGGGAATAGGTAACTATGGCTACACCTTC.